One and the same sample provided the 5 T cell receptor beta chains below, sequenced in a study of T cell responses to AZD1222 COVID-19 vaccine. Sequencing used immunoSEQ multiplex PCR; TCRdb keeps in-frame clones, though not all of them. This table has more than 110,000 clones, around 90% appearing once. This material consisted of peripheral blood, taken on day 0 of AZD1222 vaccination. The receptors originated from an adult in good health.

The chain recombines TRBV12-5 with TRBJ1-4, with TRBD1 matching over 10 bases. The CDR3 covers 15 residues. Germline V CDR1 and CDR2: LGHNT, FRNRAP. V dropped 5 bases and J dropped 7; count of bases not matched to a gene: 7. This chain's CDR3 is CASGATGTGVEKLFF. The DNA of the CDR3 is TGTGCTAGTGGTGCTACCGGGACAGGGGTTGAAAAACTGTTTTTT.

The CDR3 region is CASSVVSGLSGNTIYF. The DNA for the CDR3 is TGTGCCAGCAGCGTAGTATCCGGCCTCTCTGGAAACACCATATATTTT. The V call is TRBV9, the J call TRBJ1-3; D is uncertain. The CDR3 is made up of 16 amino acids. The ends were cut back, 0 bases at V and 0 bases at J, with 10 bases in the middle. The germline V gene encodes CDR1 SGDLS and CDR2 YYNGEE.

The chain links TRBV4-1 to TRBJ1-4; tentative D call: TRBD1 (5 bases). This CDR3 is 15 amino acids long. The germline V gene has CDR1 MGHRA and CDR2 YSYEKL. V was pared by 1 base and J by 8 bases, with 14 bases between. CDR3 sequence reads: CASSQVGLRGEKLFF. CDR3 DNA: TGCGCCAGCAGCCAAGTAGGCCTCCGGGGGGAAAAACTGTTTTTT.

The chain carries TRBV11-2 and TRBJ1-6; 7 bases agree with TRBD1. This CDR3 has 14 amino acids. The ends lost 5 bases at V and 10 bases at J; junction bases unmatched: 8. CDR1 and CDR2 from the germline V gene are SGHAT and FQNNGV. CDR3 DNA: TGTGCCAGCAGCCGCACAGGGGTTGAATCACCCCTCCACTTT. Protein sequence: CASSRTGVESPLHF. Drawing the rest from reference TRBV11-2 and TRBJ1-6, the complete variable domain is EAGVAQSPRYKIIEKRQSVAFWCNPISGHATLYWYQQILGQGPKLLIQFQNNGVVDDSQLPKDRFSAERLKGVDSTLKIQPAKLEDSAVYLCASSRTGVESPLHFGNGTRLTVT.

This rearrangement joins TRBV29-1 to TRBJ2-7, with 8 nucleotides matching TRBD1. This CDR3 region has 14 residues. The germline V gene encodes CDR1 SQVTM and CDR2 ANQGSEA. Trimming took 0 bases from V and 3 from J; bases not matched to a gene: 4. The CDR3 sequence: CSVEEAGTGYEQYF. The CDR3 DNA is TGCAGCGTTGAAGAGGCTGGGACAGGCTACGAGCAGTACTTC.